This TCR beta chain was retrieved from a study of blood T cell repertoires in COVID-19. Study-level background: Collection of acute and convalescent COVID-19 samples took place in the United States, Italy and Spain. The cDNA or gDNA used as material had been derived from T cells, B-cell-depleted T cells, or PBMCs.

In the study's own analysis: Amplified reference gene primers provided the basis for estimating nucleated cell counts. Measured with immunoSEQ multiplex PCR; TCRdb has only the in-frame clones, and not every one. Clone size and the V and J calls come from that table; the DNA yielded D and trimming. The sample has around 63,000 clones, 65% to 80% seen once; the top ten hold roughly 6%. Germline V gene data show CDR1 as MDHEN and CDR2 as SYDVKM. Trimming shortened V by 5 bases and J by 7 bases, and 9 bases separated the two germline ends. The CDR3 contains 11 residues. This clonotype was sampled from a woman in her 70s with acute or convalescent COVID-19. The J gene is TRBJ2-7, the V gene TRBV28, with D perhaps TRBD1 (5 bases). Sequencing was performed on peripheral blood. CDR3 amino acids: CASSIRTEQYF. DNA of the CDR3: TGTGCCAGCAGTATTAGGACAGAGCAGTACTTC.